The clone carrying this TCR beta chain was detected ten times or more. Its antigen is unknown. CDR3 length: 17 residues. Germline V lookup: CDR1 MNHEY, CDR2 SMNVEV (reference sequence). Trimming cost V 5 bases and J 8 bases, with 22 bases left between them. This entry comes from a study of blood T cells in healthy people across ages. Study-level findings and limits: Diversity estimated from one million T cells was considered an underestimate.

A second PCR, run for roughly 7 to 11 cycles, used a sample-barcoded 5' primer plus a J-beta primer mix. Each cDNA molecule was tagged by a template-switch adaptor that had 12 random nucleotides. A single record per CDR3 protein comes from TCRdb applying MiXCR to the 5' RACE reads. This sample has 1.4 million or so distinct CDR3 sequences; under 55% occur once, and the top ten carry around 4%. J is TRBJ1-6 and V is TRBV27; D may be TRBD1 (5 bases). Specimen: blood. This sequence originates from a woman between 18 and 30 years old in good health. The CDR3 protein is CASSMRPRQGFDSPLHF. The CDR3 DNA is TGTGCCAGCAGTATGCGTCCGAGGCAGGGATTTGATTCACCCCTCCACTTT.